This is a list of T cell receptor beta chains from one sample in a study of cytomegalovirus exposure and HLA in healthy donors. TCRdb keeps only in-frame clones here, not all; method: immunoSEQ multiplex PCR. The table has around 130,000 clones, around 77% seen once. The sequenced sample was PBMCs. Source of these receptors: a man aged 50 or older in good health and CMV-seronegative. Both conserved end residues are part of each CDR3. A D gene is named only where the DNA matches it firmly. Expanded clones get a size class; other rows say once, few or many, or leave the size out.

J gene	clone size	D gene	CDR3 length	V gene	CDR3 DNA	CDR3 protein
TRBJ2-7	.	TRBD1	16	TRBV27	TGTGCCAGCAGTCCCCGGGACAGGGGATACTCCTACGAGCAGTACTTC	CASSPRDRGYSYEQYF
TRBJ1-4	.	TRBD1	14	TRBV9	TGTGCCAGCAGCGTAGGACAGGGGGCGGAAAAACTGTTTTTT	CASSVGQGAEKLFF
TRBJ1-2	.	TRBD1	15	TRBV10-3	TGTGCCATCAGTTCGCGACAGGGTGGGGGCGATGGCTACACCTTC	CAISSRQGGGDGYTF
TRBJ2-6	.	TRBD1	15	TRBV6-1	TGTGCCAGCAGTACAGGGGGCTCTGGGGCCAACGTCCTGACTTTC	CASSTGGSGANVLTF
TRBJ1-1	.	TRBD1	14	TRBV28	TGTGCCAGCAGTCCTCCCCCGGGACAGGGTCGAGCTTTCTTT	CASSPPPGQGRAFF
TRBJ2-7	.	TRBD1	16	TRBV6-1	TGTGCCAGCAGTGCATCCGGGACAGTGTCCTCCTACGAGCAGTACTTC	CASSASGTVSSYEQYF
TRBJ2-1	.	TRBD1	15	TRBV30	TGTGCCTGGAGTGAAGGGACAGAATCCTACAATGAGCAGTTCTTC	CAWSEGTESYNEQFF
TRBJ1-1	.	TRBD1	17	TRBV5-4	TGTGCCAGCAGCTTGGTACAGGGGGTGCGAATGAACACTGAAGCTTTCTTT	CASSLVQGVRMNTEAFF
TRBJ2-4	.	.	13	TRBV19	TGTGCCAGTAGTAAGCCCGGGGACACCAAAGATTACTTC	CASSKPGDTKDYF
TRBJ2-7	.	TRBD1	12	TRBV29-1	TGCAGCGTTGAGGGACAGGGGTACGAGCAGTACTTC	CSVEGQGYEQYF
TRBJ2-5	.	TRBD2	16	TRBV6-5	TGTGCCAGCAGTTACTGGGTAGCGGGAGGGAGAGAGACCCAGTACTTC	CASSYWVAGGRETQYF
TRBJ2-2	.	TRBD1	18	TRBV23-1	TGCGCCAGCAGTCCCCTGACTGGACAGGAATGGAACACCGGGGAGCTGTTTTTT	CASSPLTGQEWNTGELFF
TRBJ2-7	.	TRBD1	15	TRBV2	TGTGCCAGCAGTGGGGGGAGACAGGGATCCTACGAGCAGTACTTC	CASSGGRQGSYEQYF
TRBJ2-1	.	TRBD2	16	TRBV9	TGTGCCAGCAGCGATGACAGGCTAGCGGGAGCCGATGAGCAGTTCTTC	CASSDDRLAGADEQFF
TRBJ2-3	once	TRBD2	14	TRBV28	TGTGCCAGCAAAGCGGGAGGGACAACAGATACGCAGTATTTT	CASKAGGTTDTQYF
TRBJ1-5	.	.	14	TRBV7-8	TGTGCCAGCAGCTTATCGGAGAGCAATCAGCCCCAGCATTTT	CASSLSESNQPQHF
TRBJ2-1	.	TRBD2	14	TRBV7-6	TGTGCCAGCACTAGCGGGACCTCATACAATGAGCAGTTCTTC	CASTSGTSYNEQFF
TRBJ2-7	.	.	14	TRBV28	TGTGCCAGCAGCTTGCCGGGAGTGATGTACGAGCAGTACTTC	CASSLPGVMYEQYF
TRBJ2-1	.	TRBD2	14	TRBV28	TGTGCCAGCAGTTTGATCGCGGGAGGAAATGAGCAGTTCTTC	CASSLIAGGNEQFF
TRBJ2-1	.	TRBD2	16	TRBV18	TGTGCCAGCTCACCGCCGGGGGGGAGCTCCTACAATGAGCAGTTCTTC	CASSPPGGSSYNEQFF
TRBJ2-3	.	.	13	TRBV29-1	TGCAGCGTTGAAAGGACTGAGACAGATACGCAGTATTTT	CSVERTETDTQYF
TRBJ2-1	once	TRBD2	15	TRBV5-1	TGCGCCAGCATTAAAACTAGCGGGGGTTACAATGAGCAGTTCTTC	CASIKTSGGYNEQFF
TRBJ2-7	.	.	11	TRBV30	TGTGCCGGAGGCGGGGAGTACGAGCAGTACTTC	CAGGGEYEQYF
TRBJ1-5	.	TRBD1	13	TRBV6-5	TGTGCCAGCAGTAGACAGGGTGTACAGCCCCAGCATTTT	CASSRQGVQPQHF
TRBJ2-7	.	.	14	TRBV9	TGTGCCAGCAGCGTAGGAGGTCTCTCCTACGAGCAGTACTTC	CASSVGGLSYEQYF
TRBJ2-1	.	.	16	TRBV9	TGTGCCAGCAGCGATGTCACTAGAAGCGTGGACAATGAGCAGTTCTTC	CASSDVTRSVDNEQFF
TRBJ2-4	once	TRBD2	16	TRBV6-5	TGTGCCAGCAGTTCGAAACTAGCGGGAGGGCAAAACATTCAGTACTTC	CASSSKLAGGQNIQYF
TRBJ2-2	.	TRBD2	18	TRBV5-6	TGTGCCAGCAGCTTGGGGACTAGCGGGAGCGAGAACACCGGGGAGCTGTTTTTT	CASSLGTSGSENTGELFF
TRBJ2-1	.	.	14	TRBV7-9	TGTGCCAGCAGCTTAGCGGTGAGCGGCAATGAGCAGTTCTTC	CASSLAVSGNEQFF
TRBJ1-2	.	.	13	TRBV2	TGTGCCAGCAGTGAAGAGACACTCTATGGCTACACCTTC	CASSEETLYGYTF
TRBJ1-5	once	.	19	TRBV5-3	TGTGCCAGAAGCTTGGAGGCGGGGCAGGGGAGGGTGGCATGGCAGCCCCAGCATTTT	CARSLEAGQGRVAWQPQHF
TRBJ2-2	.	TRBD1	13	TRBV7-9	TGTGCCAGCAGCTTACAGGGGGCCGGGGAGCTGTTTTTT	CASSLQGAGELFF
TRBJ2-6	few	.	16	TRBV5-4	TGTGCCAGCAGCTCCGGACAGCTCTCTGGGGCCAACGTCCTGACTTTC	CASSSGQLSGANVLTF